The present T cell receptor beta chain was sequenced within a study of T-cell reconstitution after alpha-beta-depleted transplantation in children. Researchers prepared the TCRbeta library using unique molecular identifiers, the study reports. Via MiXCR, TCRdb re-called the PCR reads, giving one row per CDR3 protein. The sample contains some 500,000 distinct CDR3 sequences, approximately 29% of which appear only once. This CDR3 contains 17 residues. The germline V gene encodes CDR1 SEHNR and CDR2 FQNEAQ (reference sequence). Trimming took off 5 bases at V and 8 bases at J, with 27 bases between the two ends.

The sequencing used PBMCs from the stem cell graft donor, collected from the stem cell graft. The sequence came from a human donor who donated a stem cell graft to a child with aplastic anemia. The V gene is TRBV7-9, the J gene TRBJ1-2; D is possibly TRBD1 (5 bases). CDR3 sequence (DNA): TGTGCCAGCAGCCCGAGGAGCGGGACCGGACCATTCGAGGGCTACACCTTC. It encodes CASSPRSGTGPFEGYTF.